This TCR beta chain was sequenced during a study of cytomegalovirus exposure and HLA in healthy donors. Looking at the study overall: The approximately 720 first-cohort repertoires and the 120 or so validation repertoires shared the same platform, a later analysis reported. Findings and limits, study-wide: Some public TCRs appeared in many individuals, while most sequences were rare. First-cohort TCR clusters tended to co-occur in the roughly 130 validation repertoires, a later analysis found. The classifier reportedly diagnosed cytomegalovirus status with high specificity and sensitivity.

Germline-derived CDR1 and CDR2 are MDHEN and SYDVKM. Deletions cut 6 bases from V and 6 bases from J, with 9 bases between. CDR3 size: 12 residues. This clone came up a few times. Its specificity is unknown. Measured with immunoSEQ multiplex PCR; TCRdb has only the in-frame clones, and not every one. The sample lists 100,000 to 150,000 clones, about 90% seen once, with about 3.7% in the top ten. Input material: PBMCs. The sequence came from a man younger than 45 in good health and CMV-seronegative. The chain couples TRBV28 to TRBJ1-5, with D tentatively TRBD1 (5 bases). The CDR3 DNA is TGTGCCAGCAGAGGGGTTTCTCAGCCCCAGCATTTT. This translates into CASRGVSQPQHF.